The 14 T cell receptor beta chains presented below share a single source sample, sequenced in a study of vaccination effects on CD4 cells after COVID-19. The table came from immunoSEQ multiplex PCR; TCRdb's copy has only in-frame clones and leaves some out. This table has more than 50,000 clones, 76% appearing once. ViraFEST expansion of antigen-specific CD4+ T cells with viral peptide pools preceded sequencing. Subsequent to less than twelve days of culture, CD4+ T cells were isolated. It was two doses of either the BNT162b2 or mRNA-1273 vaccine that participants received. Their recognized antigens are unknown. This specimen consisted of CD4+ T cells from PBMCs cultured with HCoV-OC43 spike peptides, obtained after COVID-19 vaccination. Subset meaning: HCoV-OC43 spike overlapping peptide pool stimulation. These receptors were taken from a human donor who received a COVID-19 vaccine.

This rearrangement joins TRBV15 to TRBJ2-5, with D perhaps assigned TRBD1 or TRBD2 (7 bases each). The length of the CDR3 is 16 residues. Germline loops: CDR1 LNHNV, CDR2 YYDKDF (reference sequence). Trimming removed 0 bases from V and 5 bases from J, with 16 bases in between. Here the CDR3 DNA reads TGTGCCACCAGCAGAGAAGGGGGCAGGGGAGGGGAGACCCAGTACTTC. It codes for CATSREGGRGGETQYF.

CDR3 DNA sequence: TGTGCCAGCAGCAAAGAGCCTGGTAGACAGGGCCGCACCTACGAGCAGTACGTC. It is translated as CASSKEPGRQGRTYEQYV. The chain has TRBV21-1 and TRBJ2-7; the D call of TRBD1 is as the table states it, not checked on the DNA. TRBV21-1 counts as a pseudogene. This CDR3 has 18 amino acids.

This sequence joins TRBV19 and TRBJ2-2; 8 bases are shared with TRBD1. J was trimmed by 2 bases and V by 6 bases; bases with no gene match: 8. CDR1 is LNHDA, CDR2 SQIVND, per germline (reference sequence). The CDR3 length is 16 residues. The CDR3 sequence: CASRDRVGVNTGELFF. CDR3 DNA: TGTGCCAGTAGGGACAGGGTTGGGGTAAACACCGGGGAGCTGTTTTTT. The complete variable domain, with remaining parts taken from reference TRBV19 and TRBJ2-2, reads DGGITQSPKYLFRKEGQNVTLSCEQNLNHDAMYWYRQDPGQGLRLIYYSQIVNDFQKGDIAEGYSVSREKKESFPLTVTSAQKNPTAFYLCASRDRVGVNTGELFFGEGSRLTVL.

This clone was recorded only once. The rearrangement joins TRBV24-1 to TRBJ2-2; D is perhaps TRBD1 (6 bases). The CDR3 consists of 13 residues. Germline CDR1 and CDR2: KGHDR and SFDVKD. Trimming cost V 4 bases and J 6 bases, with 8 bases left between them. CDR3 nucleotide sequence: TGTGCCACCAGTGACGGACAGTCCGGGGAGCTGTTTTTT. Its protein is CATSDGQSGELFF.

The chain is built from TRBV19 and TRBJ1-5; D is unclear. Trimming stripped 7 bases from V and 0 bases from J, with 10 bases between. Germline assignment: CDR1 LNHDA and CDR2 SQIVND (reference sequence). The CDR3 is made up of 14 amino acids. The CDR3 region has the DNA TGTGCCAGTACCGGCAGCTATAGCAATCAGCCCCAGCATTTT. Encoded protein: CASTGSYSNQPQHF.

This sequence joins TRBV29-1 and TRBJ2-5; the D gene is possibly TRBD1 (6 bases). CDR1 and CDR2 (germline): SQVTM, ANQGSEA. CDR3 length equals 14 residues. The germline V and J ends were trimmed by 6 bases and 5 bases, with 19 bases remaining between them. The CDR3 bases are TGCAGCGTCCCAACAGGGTTGGCTATCGAGACCCAGTACTTC. This codes for CSVPTGLAIETQYF.

The chain has TRBV12-5 and TRBJ1-5, with unresolved D. V shed 0 bases and J shed 0 bases, with 18 bases lying between them. Germline CDR1 reads LGHNT; CDR2 reads FRNRAP. The CDR3 covers 19 residues. The CDR3 sequence: CASGLVPDGYSYSNQPQHF. The CDR3 bases are TGTGCTAGTGGTTTGGTACCGGACGGCTACAGTTATAGCAATCAGCCCCAGCATTTT.

V and J are TRBV10-1 and TRBJ1-1, with D hard to call. Germline assignment: CDR1 WNHNN and CDR2 SYGVQD (reference sequence). Trimming pared 3 bases from V and 1 base from J, leaving 12 bases between. The length of the CDR3 is 15 residues. CDR3 region: CASSDGGRANTEAFF. In nucleotides, the CDR3 is TGCGCCAGCAGTGATGGAGGGCGGGCGAACACTGAAGCTTTCTTT.

The chain recombines TRBV24-1 with TRBJ1-5, with no clear D. Germline CDR1 is KGHDR and CDR2 is SFDVKD. The V end lost 0 bases, the J end lost 7 bases, and 12 bases lay between the germline ends. The CDR3 contains 15 residues. CDR3 loop: CATSDLLGKVQPQHF. The CDR3 DNA reads TGTGCCACCAGTGATTTGTTAGGGAAGGTGCAGCCCCAGCATTTT.

The rearrangement uses TRBV5-6 and TRBJ1-2; D perhaps matches TRBD1 (6 bases). The CDR3 runs to 17 residues. The germline V and J ends were trimmed by 1 base and 6 bases, with 22 bases remaining between them. Germline CDR1 is SGHDT and CDR2 is YYEEEE. The CDR3 loop reads CASSLRRFQGQLNGYTF. The CDR3 coding sequence is TGTGCCAGCAGCTTGCGCCGTTTTCAGGGGCAGTTGAATGGCTACACCTTC.

The chain is built from TRBV7-3 and TRBJ2-2; D is perhaps TRBD1 or TRBD2 (5 bases each). The CDR3 extends over 15 amino acids. CDR1 and CDR2 from the germline V gene are SGHTA and FQGTGA. Trimming took 4 bases from V and 4 from J, leaving 13 bases between them. The CDR3 protein is CASSSEGFSTGELFF. DNA of the CDR3: TGTGCCAGCAGCTCTGAGGGGTTTAGCACCGGGGAGCTGTTTTTT.

V is TRBV29-1 and J is TRBJ1-1; no reliable D call. Deletions cut 2 bases from V and 7 bases from J, with 11 bases between. The CDR3 covers 12 residues. Germline V gene lookup returns CDR1 SQVTM and CDR2 ANQGSEA. The CDR3 nucleotides are TGCAGCGTTGAACATGGTGGGGATGAAGCTTTCTTT. Its protein product is CSVEHGGDEAFF.

The chain has TRBV30 and TRBJ2-4; 9 nucleotides match TRBD1. Trimming at V came to 2 bases and at J to 0 bases, leaving 11 bases not matched to a gene. From germline, CDR1 is GTSNPN and CDR2 SVGIG (reference sequence). CDR3 size: 18 residues. CDR3 in DNA: TGTGCCTGGAGTCCCACGGGACAGGGACATCTAGCCAAAAACATTCAGTACTTC. Its protein product is CAWSPTGQGHLAKNIQYF.

The chain employs TRBV5-6 and TRBJ2-7, with no clear D. Trimming pared 3 bases from V and 0 bases from J, leaving 4 bases between. The germline V gene has CDR1 SGHDT and CDR2 YYEEEE. CDR3 length equals 12 residues. This CDR3 is CASSSRSYEQYV. CDR3 sequence (DNA): TGTGCCAGCAGCTCCCGCTCCTACGAGCAGTACGTC.